The present T cell receptor beta chain was sequenced within a study of cytomegalovirus exposure and HLA in healthy donors. The study's findings and limits: Sequences of the TCR beta chain were said to predict the HLA-A and HLA-B alleles of most subjects accurately.

In the PCR, 60 Vbeta and 13 Jbeta primers were used. Study processing details: About 12 million shared chains were among the 65 million to 85 million unique TCR beta chains that a later analysis counted. Data came from immunoSEQ multiplex PCR; TCRdb stores just in-frame clones and leaves some out. V and J calls and clone size are given by that table; D and trimming were obtained from the DNA. The sample lists approximately 140,000 clones, around three quarters occurring once. Germline CDR1 is GTSNPN and CDR2 is SVGIG (reference sequence). J gave up 6 bases and V 3 bases, and 2 bases lay outside the gene matches. This CDR3 comprises 11 residues. Details on this clone: Its antigen is as yet unknown.

Donors had nominal health at sampling but likely had unrecorded immune exposures. Input material: PBMCs. The TCR comes from a man in his thirties or forties in good health and CMV-seronegative. V gene TRBV30 combines with J gene TRBJ2-7; TRBD2 aligns across 7 bases. CDR3 in DNA: TGTGCCTGGAGGGGAGGGCGCGAGCAGTACTTC. Translating gives CAWRGGREQYF.